This TCR beta chain was recorded in a study of blood T cell repertoires in COVID-19. The wider study: The United States, Italy and Spain supplied acute and convalescent COVID-19 samples. PBMCs, B-cell-depleted T cells, or T cells were the source of the cDNA or gDNA that made up the material.

As handled by the study authors: By means of reference gene primer amplification, nucleated cell counts were estimated. Sequencing used immunoSEQ multiplex PCR; TCRdb keeps in-frame clones, though not all of them. That table is the source of V, J and clone size, and D and trimming were worked out from the DNA. In the table there are 200,000 to 300,000 clones, about 87% of which are singletons. This CDR3 has 17 residues. V gave up 0 bases and J gave up 2 bases, with 16 bases separating them. Germline CDR1 and CDR2: SGHRS and YFSETQ. The receptor was derived from a woman in her forties or fifties with acute or convalescent COVID-19. Material: peripheral blood. The chain couples TRBV5-1 to TRBJ2-3; TRBD2 might be the D (5 bases). CDR3 DNA sequence: TGCGCCAGCAGCTTGGGTGTGGGCGGGTCATACACAGATACGCAGTATTTT. It codes for CASSLGVGGSYTDTQYF.